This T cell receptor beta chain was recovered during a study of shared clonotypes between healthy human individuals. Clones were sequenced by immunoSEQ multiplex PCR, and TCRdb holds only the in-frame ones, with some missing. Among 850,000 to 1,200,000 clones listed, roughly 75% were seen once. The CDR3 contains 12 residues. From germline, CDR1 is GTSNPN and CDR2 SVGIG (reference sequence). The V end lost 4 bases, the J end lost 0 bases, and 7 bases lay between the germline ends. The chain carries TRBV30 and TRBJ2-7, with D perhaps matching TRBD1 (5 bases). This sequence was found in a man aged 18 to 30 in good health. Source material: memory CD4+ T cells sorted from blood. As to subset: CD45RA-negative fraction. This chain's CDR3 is CAWMQGSYEQYF. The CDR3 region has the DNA TGTGCCTGGATGCAGGGCTCCTACGAGCAGTACTTC. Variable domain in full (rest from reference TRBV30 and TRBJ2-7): SQTIHQWPATLVQPVGSPLSLECTVEGTSNPNLYWYRQAAGRGLQLLFYSVGIGQISSEVPQNLSASRPQDRQFILSSKKLLLSDSGFYLCAWMQGSYEQYFGPGTRLTVT.